This T cell receptor (beta chain) comes out of a study of shared clonotypes between healthy human individuals. Clones were read by immunoSEQ multiplex PCR, and TCRdb kept only the in-frame ones, dropping some. The repertoire holds fewer than 350,000 clones, about nine tenths seen once, with under 20% in the top ten. Germline V lookup: CDR1 SEHNR, CDR2 FQNEAQ (reference sequence). The CDR3 loop spans 16 amino acids. Trimming removed 5 bases at V and 2 bases at J, with 19 bases between. The chain employs TRBV7-9 and TRBJ2-7; D ambiguous. Sequenced sample: memory CD8+ T cells sorted from blood. The subset was: CD45RO+ cells pooled with CCR7-negative TemRA cells. The receptor comes from a young man in good health. CDR3 protein: CASSPPVAQTPYEQYF. The CDR3 nucleotides are TGTGCCAGCAGCCCGCCCGTGGCTCAGACTCCCTACGAGCAGTACTTC.